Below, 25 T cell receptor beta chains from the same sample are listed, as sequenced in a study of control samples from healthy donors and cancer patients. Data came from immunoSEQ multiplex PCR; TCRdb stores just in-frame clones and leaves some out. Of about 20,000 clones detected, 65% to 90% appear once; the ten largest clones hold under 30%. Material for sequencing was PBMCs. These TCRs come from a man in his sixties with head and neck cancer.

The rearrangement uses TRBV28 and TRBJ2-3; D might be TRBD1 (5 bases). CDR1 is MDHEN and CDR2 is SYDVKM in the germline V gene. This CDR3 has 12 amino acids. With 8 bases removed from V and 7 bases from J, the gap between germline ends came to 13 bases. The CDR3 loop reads CASGMGLHTQYF. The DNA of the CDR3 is TGTGCCAGCGGAATGGGGCTGCATACGCAGTATTTT.

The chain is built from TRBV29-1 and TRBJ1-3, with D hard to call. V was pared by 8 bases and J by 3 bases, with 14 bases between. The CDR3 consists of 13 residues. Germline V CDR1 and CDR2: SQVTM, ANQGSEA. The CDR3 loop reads CSLLLGGGNTIYF. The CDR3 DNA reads TGCAGCCTTTTACTCGGTGGTGGAAACACCATATATTTT.

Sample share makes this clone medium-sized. The CDR3 is CASSPGLYEQYF. CDR3 sequence (DNA): TGCGCCAGCAGCCCGGGACTTTACGAGCAGTACTTC. The chain recombines TRBV5-1 with TRBJ2-7; tentatively, D is TRBD2 (6 bases). CDR1 is SGHRS and CDR2 is YFSETQ in the germline V gene. The CDR3 totals 12 residues. V was shortened by 4 bases and J by 4 bases, with 9 bases between the two germline ends.

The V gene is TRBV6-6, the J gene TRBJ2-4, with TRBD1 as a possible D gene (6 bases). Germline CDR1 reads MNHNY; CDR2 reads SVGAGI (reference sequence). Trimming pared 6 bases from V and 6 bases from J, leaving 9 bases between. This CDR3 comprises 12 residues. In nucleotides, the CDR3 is TGTGCCAGCAGCTTGGACAGAAACATTCAGTACTTC. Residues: CASSLDRNIQYF.

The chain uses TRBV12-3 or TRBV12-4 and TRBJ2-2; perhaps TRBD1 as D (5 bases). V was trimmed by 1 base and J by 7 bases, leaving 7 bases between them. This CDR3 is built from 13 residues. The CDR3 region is CASSLGGSGELFF. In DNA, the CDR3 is TGTGCCAGCAGTTTAGGGGGCAGCGGGGAGCTGTTTTTT.

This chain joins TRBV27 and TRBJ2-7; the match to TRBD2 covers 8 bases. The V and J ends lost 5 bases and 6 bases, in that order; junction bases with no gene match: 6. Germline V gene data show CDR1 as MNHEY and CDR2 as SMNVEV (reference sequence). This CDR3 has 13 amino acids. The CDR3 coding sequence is TGTGCCAGCAGTATCGGGGGGGTAGGCGAGCAGTACTTC. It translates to CASSIGGVGEQYF.

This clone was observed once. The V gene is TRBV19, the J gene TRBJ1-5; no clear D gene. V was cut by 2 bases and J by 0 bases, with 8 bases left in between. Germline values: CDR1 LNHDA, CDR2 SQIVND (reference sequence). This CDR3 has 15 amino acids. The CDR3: CASSIRGSSNQPQHF. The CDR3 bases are TGTGCCAGTAGTATAAGAGGGTCTAGCAATCAGCCCCAGCATTTT.

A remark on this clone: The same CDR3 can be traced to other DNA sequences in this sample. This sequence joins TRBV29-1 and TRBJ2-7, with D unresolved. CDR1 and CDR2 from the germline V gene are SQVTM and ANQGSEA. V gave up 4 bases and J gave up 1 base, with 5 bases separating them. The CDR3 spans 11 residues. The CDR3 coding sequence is TGCAGCGTTGGCCGATCCTACGAGCAGTACTTC. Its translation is CSVGRSYEQYF.

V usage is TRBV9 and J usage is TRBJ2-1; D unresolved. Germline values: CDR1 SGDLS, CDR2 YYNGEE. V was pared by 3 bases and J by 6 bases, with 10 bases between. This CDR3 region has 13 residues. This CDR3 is CASSDDMLNEQFF. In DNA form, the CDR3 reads TGTGCCAGCAGCGATGATATGCTCAATGAGCAGTTCTTC. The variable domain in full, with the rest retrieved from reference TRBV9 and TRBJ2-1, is DSGVTQTPKHLITATGQRVTLRCSPRSGDLSVYWYQQSLDQGLQFLIQYYNGEERAKGNILERFSAQQFPDLHSELNLSSLELGDSALYFCASSDDMLNEQFFGPGTRLTVL.

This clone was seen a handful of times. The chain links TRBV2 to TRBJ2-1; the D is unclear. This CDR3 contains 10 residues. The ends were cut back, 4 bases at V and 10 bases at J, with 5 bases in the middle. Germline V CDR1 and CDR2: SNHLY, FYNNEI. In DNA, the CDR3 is TGTGCCAGCAGTGCCCAGGAGCAGTTCTTC. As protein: CASSAQEQFF.

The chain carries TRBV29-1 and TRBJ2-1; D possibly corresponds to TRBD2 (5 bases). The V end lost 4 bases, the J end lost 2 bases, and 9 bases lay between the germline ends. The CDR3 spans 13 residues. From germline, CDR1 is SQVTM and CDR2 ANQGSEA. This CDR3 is CSVGGAAYNEQFF. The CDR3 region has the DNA TGCAGCGTTGGGGGAGCGGCCTACAATGAGCAGTTCTTC.

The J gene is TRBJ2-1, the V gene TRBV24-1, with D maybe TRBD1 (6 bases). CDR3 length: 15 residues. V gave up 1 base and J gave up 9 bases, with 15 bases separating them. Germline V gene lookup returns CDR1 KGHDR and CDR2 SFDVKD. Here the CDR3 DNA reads TGTGCCACCAGTGATTTTGGGGGCGCCCCACGTGAGCAGTTCTTC. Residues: CATSDFGGAPREQFF.

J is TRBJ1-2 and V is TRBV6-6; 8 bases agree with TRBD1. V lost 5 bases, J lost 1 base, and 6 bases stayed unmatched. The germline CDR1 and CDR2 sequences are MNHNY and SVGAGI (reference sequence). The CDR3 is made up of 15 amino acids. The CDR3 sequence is CASSNGQGLNYGYTF. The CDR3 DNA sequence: TGTGCCAGCAGTAACGGACAGGGCCTTAACTATGGCTACACCTTC.

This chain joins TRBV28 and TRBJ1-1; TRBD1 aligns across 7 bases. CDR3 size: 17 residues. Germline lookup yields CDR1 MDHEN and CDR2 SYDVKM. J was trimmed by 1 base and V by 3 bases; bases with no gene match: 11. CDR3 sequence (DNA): TGTGCCAGCAGTTTCAGGGGCGTAGAGGGGGCGAACACTGAAGCTTTCTTT. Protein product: CASSFRGVEGANTEAFF.

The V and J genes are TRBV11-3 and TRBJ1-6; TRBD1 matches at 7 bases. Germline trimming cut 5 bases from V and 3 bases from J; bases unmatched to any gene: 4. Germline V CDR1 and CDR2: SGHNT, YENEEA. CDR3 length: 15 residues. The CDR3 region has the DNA TGTGCCAGCAGCGGTCGGGACAGCTATAATTCACCCCTCCACTTT. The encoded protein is CASSGRDSYNSPLHF.

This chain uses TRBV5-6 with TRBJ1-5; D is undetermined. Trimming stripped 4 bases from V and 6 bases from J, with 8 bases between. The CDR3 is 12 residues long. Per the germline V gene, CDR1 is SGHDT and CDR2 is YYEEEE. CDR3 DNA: TGTGCCAGCAGCGCCGGAGGTCAGCCCCAGCATTTT. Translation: CASSAGGQPQHF. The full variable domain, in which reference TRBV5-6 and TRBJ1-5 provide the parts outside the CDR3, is DAGVTQSPTHLIKTRGQQVTLRCSPKSGHDTVSWYQQALGQGPQFIFQYYEEEERQRGNFPDRFSGHQFPNYSSELNVNALLLGDSALYLCASSAGGQPQHFGDGTRLSIL.

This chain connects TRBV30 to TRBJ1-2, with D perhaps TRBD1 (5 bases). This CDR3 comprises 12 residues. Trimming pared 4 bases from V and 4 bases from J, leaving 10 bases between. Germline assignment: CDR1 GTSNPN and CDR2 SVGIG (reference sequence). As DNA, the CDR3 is TGTGCCTGGAATCCAGGGCTCTATGGCTACACCTTC. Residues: CAWNPGLYGYTF.

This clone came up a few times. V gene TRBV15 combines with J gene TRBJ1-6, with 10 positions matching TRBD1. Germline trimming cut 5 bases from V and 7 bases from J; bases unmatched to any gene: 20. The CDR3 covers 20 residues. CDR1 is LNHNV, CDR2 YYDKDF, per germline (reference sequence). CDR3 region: CATSQTGGGQGKSGNSPLHF. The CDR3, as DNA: TGTGCCACCAGCCAGACAGGAGGGGGACAGGGGAAGTCGGGCAATTCACCCCTCCACTTT.

The CDR3 region is CASSEGQGPGGVRTQYF. CDR3 nucleotides: TGTGCCAGCAGCGAAGGACAGGGGCCGGGCGGGGTCAGAACGCAGTATTTT. The chain joins TRBV7-2 to TRBJ2-3; 9 bases line up with TRBD1. Germline values: CDR1 SGHTA, CDR2 FQGNSA. The CDR3 consists of 17 residues. Trimming took 5 bases from V and 9 from J; bases not matched to a gene: 18.

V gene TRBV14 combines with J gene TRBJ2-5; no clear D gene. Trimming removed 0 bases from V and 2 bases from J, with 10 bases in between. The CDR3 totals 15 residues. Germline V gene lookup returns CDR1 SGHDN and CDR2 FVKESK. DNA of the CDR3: TGTGCCAGCAGCCAAGACCGGACGCGACAAGAGACCCAGTACTTC. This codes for CASSQDRTRQETQYF.

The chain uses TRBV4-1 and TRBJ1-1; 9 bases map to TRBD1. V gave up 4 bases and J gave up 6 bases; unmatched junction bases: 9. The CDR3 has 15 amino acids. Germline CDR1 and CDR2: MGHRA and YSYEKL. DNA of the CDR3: TGCGCCAGCAGCCTAGTAGGGACAGGGTTCGCTGAAGCTTTCTTT. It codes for CASSLVGTGFAEAFF.

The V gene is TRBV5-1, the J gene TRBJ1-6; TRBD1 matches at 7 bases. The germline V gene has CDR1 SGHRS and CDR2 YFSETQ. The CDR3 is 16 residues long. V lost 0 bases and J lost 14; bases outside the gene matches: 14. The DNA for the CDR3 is TGCGCCAGCAGCTTGGGGAACAGGGGCCCGGAGATGACCCTCCACTTT. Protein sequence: CASSLGNRGPEMTLHF.

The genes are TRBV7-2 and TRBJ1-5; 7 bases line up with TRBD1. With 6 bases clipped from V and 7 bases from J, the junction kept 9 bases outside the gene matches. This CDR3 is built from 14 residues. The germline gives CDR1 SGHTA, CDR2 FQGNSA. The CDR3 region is CASSQQGPRQPQHF. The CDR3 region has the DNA TGTGCCAGCAGTCAACAGGGGCCGAGACAGCCCCAGCATTTT.

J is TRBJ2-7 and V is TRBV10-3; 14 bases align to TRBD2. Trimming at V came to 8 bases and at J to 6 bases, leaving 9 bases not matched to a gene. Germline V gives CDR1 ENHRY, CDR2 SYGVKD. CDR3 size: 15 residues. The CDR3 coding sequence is TGTGCCATCGGGGGACTAGCGGGAGTTCGAGGCGAGCAGTACTTC. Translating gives CAIGGLAGVRGEQYF.

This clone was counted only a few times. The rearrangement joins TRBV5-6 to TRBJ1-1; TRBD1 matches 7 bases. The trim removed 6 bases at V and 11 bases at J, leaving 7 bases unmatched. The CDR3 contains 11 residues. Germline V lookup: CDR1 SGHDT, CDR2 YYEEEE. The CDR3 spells CASTAGGSAFF. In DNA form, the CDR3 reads TGTGCCAGCACCGCAGGGGGGTCGGCTTTCTTT.